This T cell receptor beta chain appears in the sequencing data of a study of identical twins. Study-wide points: Conclusions were based on cross-sectional statistical analysis, without following the same donors. Compared with models, monozygotic twins showed more out-of-frame TCR alpha sharing.

Of note for this clonotype: Its specificity is unknown.

This CDR3 is 14 amino acids long. J was trimmed by 6 bases and V by 7 bases; bases with no gene match: 6. CDR1 is LNHDA, CDR2 SQIVND, per germline (reference sequence). All donors comprised healthy Caucasians. A universal primer binding site was introduced by template switching. The final cDNA contained unique molecular identifiers. TCRdb fed the 5' RACE reads into MiXCR, producing one record per CDR3 protein. The sample yields some 1,700,000 distinct CDR3 sequences, around 33% seen once. This rearrangement joins TRBV19 to TRBJ2-1; 10 bases match TRBD1. Input material: cord blood. The origin of this receptor is a newborn girl in good health. This CDR3 is CASIGDRGSNEQFF. The CDR3 coding sequence is TGTGCCAGTATAGGGGACAGGGGTAGCAATGAGCAGTTCTTC.